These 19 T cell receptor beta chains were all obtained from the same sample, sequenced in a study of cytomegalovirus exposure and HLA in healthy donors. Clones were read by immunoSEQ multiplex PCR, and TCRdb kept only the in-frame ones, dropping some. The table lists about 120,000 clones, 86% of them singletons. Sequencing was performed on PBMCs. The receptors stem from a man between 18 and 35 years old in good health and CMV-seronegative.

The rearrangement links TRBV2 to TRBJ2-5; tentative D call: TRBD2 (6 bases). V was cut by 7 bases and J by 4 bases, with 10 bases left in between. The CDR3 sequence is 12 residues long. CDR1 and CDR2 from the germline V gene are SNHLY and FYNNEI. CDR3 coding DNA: TGTGCCAGCACCGTGGGGGGAGAGACCCAGTACTTC. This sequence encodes CASTVGGETQYF.

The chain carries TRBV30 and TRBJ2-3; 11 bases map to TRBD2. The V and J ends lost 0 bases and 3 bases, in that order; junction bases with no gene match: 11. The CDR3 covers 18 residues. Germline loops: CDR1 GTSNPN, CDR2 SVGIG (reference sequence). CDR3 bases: TGTGCCTGGAGTGTCAACCGACTAGCGGGGAAAATTACAGATACGCAGTATTTT. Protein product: CAWSVNRLAGKITDTQYF.

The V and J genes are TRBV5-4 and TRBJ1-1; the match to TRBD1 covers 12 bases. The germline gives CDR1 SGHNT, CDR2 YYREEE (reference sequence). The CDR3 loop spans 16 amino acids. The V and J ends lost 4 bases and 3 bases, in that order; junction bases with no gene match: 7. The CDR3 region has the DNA TGTGCCAGCAGCAGGGACAGGGGGCGAAGGGACACTGAAGCTTTCTTT. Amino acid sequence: CASSRDRGRRDTEAFF.

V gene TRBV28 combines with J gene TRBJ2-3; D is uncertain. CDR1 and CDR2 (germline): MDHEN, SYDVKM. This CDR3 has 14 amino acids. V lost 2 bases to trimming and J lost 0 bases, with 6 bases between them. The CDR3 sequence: CASSLPSSTDTQYF. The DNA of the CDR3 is TGTGCCAGCAGTTTACCCAGTAGCACAGATACGCAGTATTTT.

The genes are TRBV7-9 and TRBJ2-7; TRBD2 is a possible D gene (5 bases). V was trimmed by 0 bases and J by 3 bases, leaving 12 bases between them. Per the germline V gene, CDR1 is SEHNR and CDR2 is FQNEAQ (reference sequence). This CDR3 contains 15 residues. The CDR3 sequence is CASSLASGESYEQYF. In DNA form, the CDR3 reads TGTGCCAGCAGCTTAGCGAGCGGAGAAAGCTACGAGCAGTACTTC.

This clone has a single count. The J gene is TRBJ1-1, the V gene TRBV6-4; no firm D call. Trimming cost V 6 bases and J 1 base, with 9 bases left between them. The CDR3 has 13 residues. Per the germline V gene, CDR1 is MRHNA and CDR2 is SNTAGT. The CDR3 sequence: CASRETENTEAFF. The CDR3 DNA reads TGTGCCAGCAGGGAAACAGAGAACACTGAAGCTTTCTTT.

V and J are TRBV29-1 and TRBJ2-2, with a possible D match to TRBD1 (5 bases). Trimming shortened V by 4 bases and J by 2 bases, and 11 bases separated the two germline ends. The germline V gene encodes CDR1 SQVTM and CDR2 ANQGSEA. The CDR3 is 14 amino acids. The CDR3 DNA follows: TGCAGCGTTGCACAGGAGATTAACACCGGGGAGCTGTTTTTT. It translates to CSVAQEINTGELFF.

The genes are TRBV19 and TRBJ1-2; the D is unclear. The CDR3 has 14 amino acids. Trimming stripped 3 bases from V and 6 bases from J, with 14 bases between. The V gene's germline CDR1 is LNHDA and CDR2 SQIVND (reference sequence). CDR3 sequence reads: CASSIPPRQDGYTF. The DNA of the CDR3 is TGTGCCAGTAGTATTCCGCCTCGGCAGGATGGCTACACCTTC.

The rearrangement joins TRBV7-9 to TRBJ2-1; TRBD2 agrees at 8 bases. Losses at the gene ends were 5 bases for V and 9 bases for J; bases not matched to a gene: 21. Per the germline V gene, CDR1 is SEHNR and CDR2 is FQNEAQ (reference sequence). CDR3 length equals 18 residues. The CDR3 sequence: CASSRMTPLVGTSGEQFF. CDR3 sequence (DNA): TGTGCCAGCAGCCGAATGACCCCATTAGTTGGGACTAGTGGTGAGCAGTTCTTC.

The CDR3 nucleotides are TGCGCCAGCAGCCAAGATCTCACAAATGAAAAACTGTTTTTT. Translated: CASSQDLTNEKLFF. The J gene is TRBJ1-4, the V gene TRBV4-1; no reliable D call. There are 14 residues in the CDR3. The germline CDR1 and CDR2 sequences are MGHRA and YSYEKL. The V end was cut by 0 bases, the J end by 5 bases, with 7 bases between.

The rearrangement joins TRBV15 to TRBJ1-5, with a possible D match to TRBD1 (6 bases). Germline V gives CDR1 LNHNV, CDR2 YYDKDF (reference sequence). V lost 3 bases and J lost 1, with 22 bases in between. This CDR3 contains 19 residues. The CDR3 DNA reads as TGTGCCACCAGCAGGCTGGGGAGGGGGGGATATTCGAGCAATCAGCCCCAGCATTTT. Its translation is CATSRLGRGGYSSNQPQHF.

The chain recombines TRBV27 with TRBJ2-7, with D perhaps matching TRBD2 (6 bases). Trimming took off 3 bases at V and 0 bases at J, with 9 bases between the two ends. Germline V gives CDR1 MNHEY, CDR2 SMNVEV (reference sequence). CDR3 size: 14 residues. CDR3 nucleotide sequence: TGTGCCAGCAGTTTGGGACTTCCCTCCTACGAGCAGTACTTC. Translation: CASSLGLPSYEQYF.

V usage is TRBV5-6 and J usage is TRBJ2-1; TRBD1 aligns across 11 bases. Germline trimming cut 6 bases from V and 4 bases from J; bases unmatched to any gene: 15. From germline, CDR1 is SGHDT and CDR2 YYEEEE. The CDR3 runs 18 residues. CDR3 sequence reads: CASNPGLTGTGGYNEQFF. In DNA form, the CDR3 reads TGTGCCAGCAACCCGGGGTTAACCGGGACAGGGGGGTACAATGAGCAGTTCTTC. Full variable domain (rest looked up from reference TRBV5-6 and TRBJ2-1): DAGVTQSPTHLIKTRGQQVTLRCSPKSGHDTVSWYQQALGQGPQFIFQYYEEEERQRGNFPDRFSGHQFPNYSSELNVNALLLGDSALYLCASNPGLTGTGGYNEQFFGPGTRLTVL.

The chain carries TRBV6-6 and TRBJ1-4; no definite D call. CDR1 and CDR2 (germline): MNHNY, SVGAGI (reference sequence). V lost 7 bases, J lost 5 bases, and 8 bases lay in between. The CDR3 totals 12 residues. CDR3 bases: TGTGCCAGCACCAGTAAGAATGAAAAACTGTTTTTT. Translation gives CASTSKNEKLFF.

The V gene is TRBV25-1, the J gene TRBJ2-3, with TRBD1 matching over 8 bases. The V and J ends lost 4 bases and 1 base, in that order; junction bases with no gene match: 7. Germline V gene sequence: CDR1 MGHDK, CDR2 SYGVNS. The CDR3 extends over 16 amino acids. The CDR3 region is CASSVAGTGGTDTQYF. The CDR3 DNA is TGTGCCAGCAGTGTTGCCGGGACAGGAGGCACAGATACGCAGTATTTT.

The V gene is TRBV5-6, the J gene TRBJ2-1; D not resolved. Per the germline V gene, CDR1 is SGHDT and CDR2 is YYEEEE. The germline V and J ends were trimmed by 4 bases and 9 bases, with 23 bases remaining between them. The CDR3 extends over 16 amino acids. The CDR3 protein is CASSLGGHSVFGEQFF. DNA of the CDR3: TGTGCCAGCAGCCTGGGCGGCCACTCTGTTTTCGGTGAGCAGTTCTTC.

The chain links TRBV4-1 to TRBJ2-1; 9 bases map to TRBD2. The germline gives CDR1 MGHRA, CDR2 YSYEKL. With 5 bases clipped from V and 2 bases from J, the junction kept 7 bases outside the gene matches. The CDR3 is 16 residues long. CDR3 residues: CASSEGLATTYNEQFF. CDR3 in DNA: TGCGCCAGCAGCGAAGGACTAGCGACAACCTACAATGAGCAGTTCTTC.

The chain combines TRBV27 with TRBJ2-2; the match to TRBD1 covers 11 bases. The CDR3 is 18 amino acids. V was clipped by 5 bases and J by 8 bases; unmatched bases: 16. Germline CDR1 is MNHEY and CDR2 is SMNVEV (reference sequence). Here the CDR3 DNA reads TGTGCCAGCAGTCCAAACGACCCGGACAGGGGGCGTTTGGGGGAGCTGTTTTTT. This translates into CASSPNDPDRGRLGELFF.

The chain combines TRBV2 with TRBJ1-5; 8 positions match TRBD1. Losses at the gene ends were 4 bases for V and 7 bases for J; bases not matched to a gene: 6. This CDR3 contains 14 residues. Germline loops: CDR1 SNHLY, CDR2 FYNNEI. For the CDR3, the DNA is TGTGCCAGCAGTGTAGGACAGGGAACCCAGCCCCAGCATTTT. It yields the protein CASSVGQGTQPQHF. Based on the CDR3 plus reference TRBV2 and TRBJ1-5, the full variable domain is EPEVTQTPSHQVTQMGQEVILRCVPISNHLYFYWYRQILGQKVEFLVSFYNNEISEKSEIFDDQFSVERPDGSNFTLKIRSTKLEDSAMYFCASSVGQGTQPQHFGDGTRLSIL.